This TCR beta chain was retrieved from a study of blood T cell repertoires in COVID-19. TCRdb's copy holds only in-frame clones and misses some; the assay was immunoSEQ multiplex PCR. In the table there are under 200,000 clones, about four fifths of which are singletons. Germline V CDR1 and CDR2: MNHNY, SVGAGI (reference sequence). The CDR3 runs 17 residues. V shed 5 bases and J 4 bases; nucleotides not matched to a gene: 15. This clone appeared a single time. This TCR was recovered from a man in his 70s with active or convalescent COVID-19. Source material: peripheral blood. The rearrangement joins TRBV6-6 to TRBJ1-1; 8 nucleotides line up with TRBD1. The CDR3 nucleotides read TGTGCCAGCAGTCAACTCGCAAGGACAGGGTGGGGCACTGAAGCTTTCTTT. It codes for CASSQLARTGWGTEAFF.